The rows below give T cell receptor beta chains drawn from one sample of a study of blood T cell repertoires in COVID-19. Method: immunoSEQ multiplex PCR; TCRdb's copy keeps in-frame clones and lacks some. This repertoire shows 50,000 to 60,000 clones, over 75% found once; its top ten account for under 30%. The specimen was peripheral blood. These receptors came from a woman over 75 with COVID-19, enrolled during active disease. Each CDR3 is given with its conserved first and last residue. D genes are given only for firm matches. Clone size is given for some rows only: seen once, a few or many times, or a class if the clone is expanded.

size: .
V: TRBV7-9
D: TRBD2
J: TRBJ2-1
CDR3: CAWGGTRREQFF
DNA: TGTGCCTGGGGGGGGACTAGACGTGAGCAGTTCTTC

size: .
V: TRBV7-2
D: TRBD2
J: TRBJ2-5
CDR3: CASSSGLAGAFETQYF
DNA: TGTGCCAGCAGCTCCGGACTAGCGGGGGCCTTTGAGACCCAGTACTTC

size: .
V: TRBV15
D: TRBD1
J: TRBJ2-2
CDR3: CATSRGGTGGVGELFF
DNA: TGTGCCACCAGCAGAGGGGGTACAGGGGGTGTCGGGGAGCTGTTTTTT

size: .
V: TRBV6-2/TRBV6-3
D: .
J: TRBJ2-4
CDR3: CASSYQAVSQYF
DNA: TGTGCCAGCAGTTACCAGGCAGTAAGTCAGTACTTC

size: .
V: TRBV10-3
D: .
J: TRBJ2-3
CDR3: CAISESFITDTQYF
DNA: TGTGCCATCAGTGAGTCATTCATCACAGATACGCAGTATTTT

size: .
V: TRBV2
D: .
J: TRBJ2-6
CDR3: CASRVSEQIPSGANVLTF
DNA: TGTGCCAGCAGGGTCAGCGAACAAATACCCTCTGGGGCCAACGTCCTGACTTTC

size: .
V: TRBV18
D: .
J: TRBJ2-2
CDR3: CASSPPLATGELFF
DNA: TGTGCCAGCTCACCACCCCTGGCAACCGGGGAGCTGTTTTTT

size: .
V: TRBV6-5
D: .
J: TRBJ2-6
CDR3: CASSYTESGANVLTF
DNA: TGTGCCAGCAGTTACACGGAGTCTGGGGCCAACGTCCTGACTTTC

size: .
V: TRBV28
D: TRBD1
J: TRBJ1-5
CDR3: CASSPQGAIQPQHF
DNA: TGTGCCAGCAGTCCACAGGGGGCGATCCAGCCCCAGCATTTT

size: few
V: TRBV7-8
D: .
J: TRBJ2-1
CDR3: CASSPIWSSYNEQFF
DNA: TGTGCCAGCAGTCCAATATGGAGCTCCTACAATGAGCAGTTCTTC

size: .
V: TRBV18
D: .
J: TRBJ2-2
CDR3: CASIGQSHTGELFF
DNA: TGTGCCAGCATCGGACAATCTCACACCGGGGAGCTGTTTTTT

size: .
V: TRBV6-6
D: TRBD1
J: TRBJ1-2
CDR3: CASRADRGSYGYTF
DNA: TGTGCCAGCAGGGCCGACAGGGGGTCGTATGGCTACACCTTC

size: .
V: TRBV19
D: TRBD1
J: TRBJ1-5
CDR3: CASVPRDRGSNQPQHF
DNA: TGTGCCAGTGTGCCGCGGGACAGGGGTAGCAATCAGCCCCAGCATTTT

size: .
V: TRBV9
D: TRBD2
J: TRBJ2-7
CDR3: CASSGGTNYEQYF
DNA: TGTGCCAGCAGCGGCGGGACTAACTACGAGCAGTACTTC

size: .
V: TRBV19
D: .
J: TRBJ1-1
CDR3: CASSIQLYPTEAFF
DNA: TGTGCCAGTAGTATTCAACTTTATCCGACTGAAGCTTTCTTT

size: .
V: TRBV27
D: TRBD1
J: TRBJ1-4
CDR3: CASSTDRGGEKLFF
DNA: TGTGCCAGCAGTACCGACAGGGGAGGGGAAAAACTGTTTTTT

size: .
V: TRBV6-5
D: TRBD1
J: TRBJ1-1
CDR3: CASSRDRLGKAFF
DNA: TGTGCCAGCAGCAGGGACAGGCTGGGGAAAGCTTTCTTT

size: .
V: TRBV4-2
D: TRBD2
J: TRBJ2-1
CDR3: CASSQDALATHNEQFF
DNA: TGTGCCAGCAGCCAAGATGCACTAGCGACCCACAATGAGCAGTTCTTC

size: .
V: TRBV30
D: .
J: TRBJ2-7
CDR3: CAAGTYEQYF
DNA: TGTGCGGCAGGTACCTACGAGCAGTACTTC

size: .
V: TRBV28
D: TRBD1
J: TRBJ1-1
CDR3: CASNAGTGPNTEAFF
DNA: TGTGCCAGCAACGCAGGGACAGGCCCGAACACTGAAGCTTTCTTT

size: .
V: TRBV4-1
D: TRBD2
J: TRBJ2-7
CDR3: CASSQVATRVKAGGLGWDEQYF
DNA: TGCGCCAGCAGCCAAGTCGCAACACGCGTCAAAGCGGGGGGCCTCGGTTGGGACGAGCAGTACTTC

size: .
V: TRBV6-5
D: .
J: TRBJ1-2
CDR3: CASSYSQGYGYTF
DNA: TGTGCCAGCAGTTACTCTCAGGGATATGGCTACACCTTC

size: .
V: TRBV24-1
D: .
J: TRBJ2-1
CDR3: CATSDRGTVSYNEQFF
DNA: TGTGCCACCAGTGACCGAGGGACTGTCTCCTACAATGAGCAGTTCTTC

size: .
V: TRBV5-8
D: TRBD1
J: TRBJ1-1
CDR3: CASSLVGTGNTEAFF
DNA: TGTGCCAGCAGCTTGGTCGGGACAGGGAACACTGAAGCTTTCTTT

size: .
V: TRBV9
D: TRBD1
J: TRBJ1-5
CDR3: CASSALQGAGNQPQHF
DNA: TGTGCCAGCAGCGCTTTACAGGGGGCAGGCAATCAGCCCCAGCATTTT

size: .
V: TRBV29-1
D: TRBD1
J: TRBJ1-1
CDR3: CSVEKGQMNTEAFF
DNA: TGCAGCGTCGAGAAGGGACAGATGAACACTGAAGCTTTCTTT

size: few
V: TRBV20-1
D: .
J: TRBJ1-5
CDR3: CSASEGRVIGQPQHF
DNA: TGCAGTGCTAGTGAGGGCAGGGTCATCGGTCAGCCCCAGCATTTT

size: .
V: TRBV5-6
D: TRBD2
J: TRBJ2-7
CDR3: CASSLATGLASYEQYF
DNA: TGTGCCAGCAGCTTGGCAACCGGACTAGCATCCTACGAGCAGTACTTC

size: .
V: TRBV29-1
D: .
J: TRBJ2-1
CDR3: CSVLEVGYNEQFF
DNA: TGCAGCGTTTTGGAGGTCGGCTACAATGAGCAGTTCTTC

size: once
V: TRBV29-1
D: TRBD1
J: TRBJ2-1
CDR3: CSALDRGLYNEQFF
DNA: TGCAGCGCTCTAGACAGGGGGCTCTACAATGAGCAGTTCTTC

size: .
V: TRBV7-8
D: TRBD1
J: TRBJ1-2
CDR3: CASSFGDSLLGGYTF
DNA: TGTGCCAGCAGCTTCGGGGACAGTCTCTTGGGGGGCTACACCTTC

size: .
V: TRBV25-1
D: .
J: TRBJ2-7
CDR3: CASSGGEAGSYEQYF
DNA: TGTGCCAGCAGTGGGGGGGAGGCAGGGAGCTACGAGCAGTACTTC

size: .
V: TRBV6-5
D: .
J: TRBJ1-2
CDR3: CASSYDRGLSGYTF
DNA: TGTGCCAGCAGTTACGATCGGGGGTTGAGTGGCTACACCTTC

size: .
V: TRBV5-4
D: .
J: TRBJ2-7
CDR3: CASSLDTVYEQYF
DNA: TGTGCCAGCAGCCTCGATACTGTCTACGAGCAGTACTTC

size: .
V: TRBV30
D: TRBD2
J: TRBJ2-1
CDR3: CAWRTGGSFNEQFF
DNA: TGTGCCTGGAGAACAGGCGGGAGTTTCAATGAGCAGTTCTTC

size: .
V: TRBV28
D: TRBD2
J: TRBJ2-7
CDR3: CASTGAASGERNEQYF
DNA: TGTGCCAGCACAGGGGCTGCTAGCGGGGAGAGGAACGAGCAGTACTTC

size: .
V: TRBV24-1
D: TRBD1
J: TRBJ1-2
CDR3: CATSDPTGGDYGYTF
DNA: TGTGCCACCAGTGATCCGACAGGGGGAGACTATGGCTACACCTTC

size: .
V: TRBV5-1
D: .
J: TRBJ2-6
CDR3: CATQGAGANVLTF
DNA: TGCGCCACCCAGGGTGCAGGGGCCAACGTCCTGACTTTC

size: .
V: TRBV5-4
D: TRBD1
J: TRBJ1-6
CDR3: CASSSRDRGNSPLHF
DNA: TGTGCCAGCAGCTCCCGGGACAGGGGTAATTCACCCCTCCACTTT

size: few
V: TRBV19
D: .
J: TRBJ2-4
CDR3: CASNRQPLAKNIQYF
DNA: TGTGCCTCCAACAGACAGCCACTAGCCAAAAACATTCAGTACTTC

size: once
V: TRBV19
D: .
J: TRBJ2-5
CDR3: CASSTSAQETQYF
DNA: TGTGCCAGTAGTACTAGCGCTCAAGAGACCCAGTACTTC

size: .
V: TRBV2
D: TRBD1
J: TRBJ1-6
CDR3: CASNGRQGSSYNSPLHF
DNA: TGTGCCAGCAATGGGAGACAGGGCAGCTCCTATAATTCACCCCTCCACTTT

size: .
V: TRBV28
D: TRBD1
J: TRBJ1-5
CDR3: CASSGGQGKLQPQHF
DNA: TGTGCCAGCAGTGGGGGACAGGGAAAACTTCAGCCCCAGCATTTT

size: .
V: TRBV19
D: .
J: TRBJ2-5
CDR3: CASSMAQEVQYF
DNA: TGTGCCAGTAGTATGGCGCAGGAGGTCCAGTACTTC

size: .
V: TRBV12-3/TRBV12-4
D: .
J: TRBJ1-1
CDR3: CASSFAGGEAFF
DNA: TGTGCCAGCAGTTTTGCCGGAGGGGAAGCTTTCTTT

size: once
V: TRBV5-6
D: .
J: TRBJ2-1
CDR3: CASSLSRNEQFF
DNA: TGTGCCAGCAGCTTGTCTCGGAATGAGCAGTTCTTC

size: few
V: TRBV2
D: TRBD2
J: TRBJ2-7
CDR3: CASSSLAGNEQYF
DNA: TGTGCCAGCAGCAGTCTAGCGGGAAACGAGCAGTACTTC

size: .
V: TRBV3-1/TRBV3-2
D: TRBD1
J: TRBJ1-2
CDR3: CASSQDSGTVVYGYTF
DNA: TGTGCCAGCAGCCAAGATAGTGGGACAGTCGTCTATGGCTACACCTTC

size: .
V: TRBV27
D: TRBD2
J: TRBJ2-7
CDR3: CASIHSGRYEQYF
DNA: TGTGCCAGCATCCACAGCGGGAGGTACGAGCAGTACTTC

size: .
V: TRBV12-5
D: .
J: TRBJ1-1
CDR3: CASAPGAVLRNTEAFF
DNA: TGTGCTAGTGCCCCTGGAGCAGTCTTACGTAACACTGAAGCTTTCTTT

size: once
V: TRBV11-1
D: TRBD2
J: TRBJ2-7
CDR3: CASSLPGTSYEQYF
DNA: TGTGCCAGCAGCTTACCTGGGACTAGCTACGAGCAGTACTTC

size: .
V: TRBV29-1
D: TRBD1
J: TRBJ1-2
CDR3: CSVDRDRVNYGYTF
DNA: TGCAGCGTAGATCGGGACAGGGTGAACTATGGCTACACCTTC